Below, 15 T cell receptor beta chains from the same sample are listed, as sequenced in a study of cytomegalovirus exposure and HLA in healthy donors. The table came from immunoSEQ multiplex PCR; TCRdb's copy has only in-frame clones and leaves some out. The table records about 78,000 clones, 96% of them present only once. The specimen was PBMCs. These receptor sequences come from a young man in good health and CMV-seropositive.

The rearrangement uses TRBV30 and TRBJ2-4; TRBD1 aligns across 7 bases. This CDR3 spans 13 amino acids. Losses at the gene ends were 1 base for V and 7 bases for J; bases not matched to a gene: 4. From germline, CDR1 is GTSNPN and CDR2 SVGIG (reference sequence). The CDR3 DNA follows: TGTGCCTGGAGTGAAGGGGGCGGGAACATTCAGTACTTC. Its translation: CAWSEGGGNIQYF.

The rearrangement joins TRBV19 to TRBJ1-2; 7 nucleotides line up with TRBD1. Germline V gives CDR1 LNHDA, CDR2 SQIVND (reference sequence). The CDR3 has 15 residues. Unmatched junction bases numbered 5, after V lost 4 bases and J lost 0 bases. This CDR3 reads CASSREGQPNYGYTF. For the CDR3, the DNA is TGTGCCAGTAGTAGAGAGGGACAGCCTAACTATGGCTACACCTTC. Supplemented by reference TRBV19 and TRBJ1-2, the full variable domain reads DGGITQSPKYLFRKEGQNVTLSCEQNLNHDAMYWYRQDPGQGLRLIYYSQIVNDFQKGDIAEGYSVSREKKESFPLTVTSAQKNPTAFYLCASSREGQPNYGYTFGSGTRLTVV.

The chain uses TRBV6-4 and TRBJ2-1, with TRBD2 as a possible D gene (6 bases). The CDR3 has 15 amino acids. Germline loops: CDR1 MRHNA, CDR2 SNTAGT. V was clipped by 4 bases and J by 3 bases, with 13 bases between them. In nucleotides, the CDR3 is TGTGCCAGCAGTGTCGAGGAGGGTTACTACAATGAGCAGTTCTTC. Residues: CASSVEEGYYNEQFF.

This clone was observed once. V gene TRBV19 combines with J gene TRBJ2-7, with TRBD2 matching over 8 bases. With 7 bases clipped from V and 0 bases from J, the junction kept 5 bases outside the gene matches. The CDR3 runs 14 residues. Germline-derived CDR1 and CDR2 are LNHDA and SQIVND (reference sequence). CDR3 protein: CASKVLADSYEQYF. The CDR3 region has the DNA TGTGCCAGTAAGGTACTAGCGGACTCCTACGAGCAGTACTTC.

V is TRBV7-2 and J is TRBJ1-1, with a tentative D call TRBD1 (6 bases). Germline lookup yields CDR1 SGHTA and CDR2 FQGNSA. The CDR3 totals 15 residues. The V end was cut by 1 base, the J end by 1 base, with 10 bases between. The CDR3 nucleotides read TGTGCCAGCAGCTTAGTACGACAGGAGAACACTGAAGCTTTCTTT. This codes for CASSLVRQENTEAFF.

The chain carries TRBV4-1 and TRBJ2-1, with a tentative D call TRBD2 (5 bases). Trimming left V 1 base short and J 4 bases short, with 20 bases between. The CDR3 length is 18 residues. The V gene's germline CDR1 is MGHRA and CDR2 YSYEKL. This chain's CDR3 is CASSQAPPGNSLYNEQFF. The CDR3 coding sequence is TGCGCCAGCAGCCAAGCACCCCCGGGGAACAGCCTATACAATGAGCAGTTCTTC.

The gene calls are TRBV6-6 and TRBJ2-5; 10 bases match TRBD1. This CDR3 comprises 14 residues. Germline assignment: CDR1 MNHNY and CDR2 SVGAGI (reference sequence). The V and J ends lost 6 bases and 5 bases, in that order; junction bases with no gene match: 6. In DNA, the CDR3 is TGTGCCAGCAGCGGGGACAGGGGCTCGGAGACCCAGTACTTC. Protein sequence: CASSGDRGSETQYF.

The rearrangement uses TRBV6-1 and TRBJ2-1; D possibly corresponds to TRBD2 (6 bases). Germline CDR1 MNHNS, CDR2 SASEGT. This CDR3 is 15 amino acids long. With 8 bases removed from V and 5 bases from J, the gap between germline ends came to 19 bases. CDR3 amino acids: CASLSGDALNNEQFF. CDR3 DNA: TGTGCCAGCCTCTCGGGGGACGCGTTAAACAATGAGCAGTTCTTC.

The CDR3 coding sequence is TGTGCCAGCAGTCCCACGAGAGGGGGGGGAGCTTTCTTT. Protein sequence: CASSPTRGGGAFF. This sequence joins TRBV27 and TRBJ1-1; weak D call: TRBD1 (6 bases). The germline V and J ends were trimmed by 5 bases and 10 bases, with 17 bases remaining between them. Germline-derived CDR1 and CDR2 are MNHEY and SMNVEV (reference sequence). The CDR3 contains 13 residues.

The chain employs TRBV10-3 and TRBJ2-7, with D tentatively TRBD2 (6 bases). This CDR3 comprises 12 residues. The ends were cut back, 9 bases at V and 5 bases at J, with 14 bases in the middle. Looked up from germline, CDR1 is ENHRY and CDR2 is SYGVKD. CDR3 bases: TGTGCCATGGCGGGAACGCTAGACGAGCAGTACTTC. Translated, it gives CAMAGTLDEQYF.

This chain uses TRBV19 with TRBJ2-7; possible D gene TRBD1, 6 bases. Per the germline V gene, CDR1 is LNHDA and CDR2 is SQIVND (reference sequence). V lost 5 bases and J 0 bases, leaving 14 bases between the germline ends. This CDR3 spans 15 amino acids. The CDR3 DNA is TGTGCCAGTAGTGAGACTACAGGGTACTCCTACGAGCAGTACTTC. Protein product: CASSETTGYSYEQYF.

The V call is TRBV18, the J call TRBJ1-1; no firm D call. The CDR3 runs to 16 residues. CDR1 KGHSH and CDR2 LQKENI come from the germline V gene. Trimming stripped 2 bases from V and 0 bases from J, with 13 bases between. The CDR3: CASSPTPDPLNTEAFF. The CDR3 DNA reads as TGTGCCAGCTCACCAACGCCAGATCCTTTGAACACTGAAGCTTTCTTT.

This rearrangement joins TRBV9 to TRBJ2-2, with TRBD2 identical over 7 bases. CDR1 and CDR2 (germline): SGDLS, YYNGEE. V gave up 3 bases and J gave up 6 bases; unmatched junction bases: 2. This CDR3 is built from 13 residues. The CDR3 spells CASSASGAGELFF. In nucleotides, the CDR3 is TGTGCCAGCAGCGCTAGCGGAGCCGGGGAGCTGTTTTTT.

The V and J genes are TRBV5-1 and TRBJ2-4; 7 bases align to TRBD2. V lost 2 bases to trimming and J lost 12 bases; unmatched junction nucleotides: 5. CDR1 is SGHRS and CDR2 is YFSETQ in the germline V gene. There are 12 residues in the CDR3. CDR3 region: CASSLPGLSQYF. CDR3 nucleotide sequence: TGCGCCAGCAGCTTACCGGGACTAAGTCAGTACTTC.

The chain links TRBV7-2 to TRBJ2-7; unclear D gene. Trimming shortened V by 2 bases and J by 1 base, and 12 bases separated the two germline ends. Germline loops: CDR1 SGHTA, CDR2 FQGNSA. The CDR3 is 15 amino acids. The CDR3 nucleotides read TGTGCCAGCAGCTTACTCCTTGGTCAGTCCTACGAGCAGTACTTC. Translated, it gives CASSLLLGQSYEQYF.